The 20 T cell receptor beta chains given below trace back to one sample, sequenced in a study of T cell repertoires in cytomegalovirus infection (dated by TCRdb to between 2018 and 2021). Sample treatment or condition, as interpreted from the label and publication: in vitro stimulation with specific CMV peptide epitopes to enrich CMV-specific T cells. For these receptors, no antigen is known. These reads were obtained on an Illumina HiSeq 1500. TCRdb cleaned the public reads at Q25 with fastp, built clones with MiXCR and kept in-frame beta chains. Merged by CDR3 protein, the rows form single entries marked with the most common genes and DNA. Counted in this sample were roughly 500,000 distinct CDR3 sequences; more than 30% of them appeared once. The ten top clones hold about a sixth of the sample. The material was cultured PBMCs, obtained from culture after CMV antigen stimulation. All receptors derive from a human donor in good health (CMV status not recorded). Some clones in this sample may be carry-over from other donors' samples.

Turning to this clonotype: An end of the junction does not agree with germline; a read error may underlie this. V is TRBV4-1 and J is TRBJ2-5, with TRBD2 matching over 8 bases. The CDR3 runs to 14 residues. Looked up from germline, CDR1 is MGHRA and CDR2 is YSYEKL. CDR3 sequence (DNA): TGTGCCAGCAGCCAAGAATACGGACTAGCGACCCAGTACTTC. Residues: CASSQEYGLATQYF.

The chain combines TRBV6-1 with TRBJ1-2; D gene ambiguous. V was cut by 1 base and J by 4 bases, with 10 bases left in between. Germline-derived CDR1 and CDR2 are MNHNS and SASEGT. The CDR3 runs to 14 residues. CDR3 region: CASSEVRHVYGYTF. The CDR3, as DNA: TGTGCCAGCAGTGAAGTACGACATGTCTATGGCTACACCTTC.

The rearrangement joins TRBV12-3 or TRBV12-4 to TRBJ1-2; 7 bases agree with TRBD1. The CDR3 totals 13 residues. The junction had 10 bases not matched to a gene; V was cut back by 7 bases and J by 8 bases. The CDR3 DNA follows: TGTGCCAGCACTTACAGGGGTAATGGAGGCTACACCTTC. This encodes CASTYRGNGGYTF.

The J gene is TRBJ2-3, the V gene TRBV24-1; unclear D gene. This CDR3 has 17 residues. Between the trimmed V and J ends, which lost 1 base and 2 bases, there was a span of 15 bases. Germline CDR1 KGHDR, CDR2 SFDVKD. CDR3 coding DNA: TGTGCCACCAGTGATTTAAAGGGCTCCAGGAACACAGATACGCAGTATTTT. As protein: CATSDLKGSRNTDTQYF.

The CDR3 spells CASSQGWGLLETQYF. The CDR3, as DNA: TGCGCCAGCAGCCAAGGTTGGGGATTATTGGAGACCCAGTACTTC. The gene calls are TRBV4-1 and TRBJ2-5; D is uncertain. Looked up from germline, CDR1 is MGHRA and CDR2 is YSYEKL. Deletions cut 1 base from V and 5 bases from J, with 14 bases between. The CDR3 sequence is 15 residues long.

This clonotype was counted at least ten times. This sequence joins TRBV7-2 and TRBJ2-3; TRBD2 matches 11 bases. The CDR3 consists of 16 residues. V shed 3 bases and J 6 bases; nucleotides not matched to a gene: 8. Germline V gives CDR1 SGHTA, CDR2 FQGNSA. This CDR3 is CASSFGLAGGGDTQYF. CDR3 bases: TGTGCCAGCAGCTTCGGACTAGCGGGCGGCGGGGATACGCAGTATTTT.

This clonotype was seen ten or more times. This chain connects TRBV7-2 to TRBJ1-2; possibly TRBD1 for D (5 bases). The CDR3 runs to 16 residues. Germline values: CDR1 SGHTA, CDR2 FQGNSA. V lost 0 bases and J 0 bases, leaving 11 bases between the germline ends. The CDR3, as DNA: TGTGCCAGCAGCTTAGCGGGACGGACAACTAACTATGGCTACACCTTC. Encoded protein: CASSLAGRTTNYGYTF.

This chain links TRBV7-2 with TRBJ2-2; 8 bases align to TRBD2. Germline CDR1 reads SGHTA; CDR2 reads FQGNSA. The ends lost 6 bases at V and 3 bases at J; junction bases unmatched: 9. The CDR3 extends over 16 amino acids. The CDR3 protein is CASSWDGRAHTGELFF. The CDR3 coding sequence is TGTGCCAGCAGTTGGGACGGGAGGGCCCACACCGGGGAGCTGTTTTTT.

The CDR3 here is CASSIRLAGGAQYF. As DNA, the CDR3 is TGTGCCAGTAGTATTCGGCTAGCGGGAGGGGCGCAGTATTTT. This chain connects TRBV19 to TRBJ2-3, with 12 positions matching TRBD2. The junction had 5 bases not matched to a gene; V was cut back by 3 bases and J by 10 bases. The CDR3 covers 14 residues. Looked up from germline, CDR1 is LNHDA and CDR2 is SQIVND (reference sequence).

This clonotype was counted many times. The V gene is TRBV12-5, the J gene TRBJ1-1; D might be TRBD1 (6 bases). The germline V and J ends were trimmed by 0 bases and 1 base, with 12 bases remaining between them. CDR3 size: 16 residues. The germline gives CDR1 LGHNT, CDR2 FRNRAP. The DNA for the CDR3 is TGTGCTAGTGGTTTGGTACCCCAACAGGGGAACACTGAAGCTTTCTTT. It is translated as CASGLVPQQGNTEAFF. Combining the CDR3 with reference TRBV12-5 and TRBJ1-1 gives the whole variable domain DARVTQTPRHKVTEMGQEVTMRCQPILGHNTVFWYRQTMMQGLELLAYFRNRAPLDDSGMPKDRFSAEMPDATLATLKIQPSEPRDSAVYFCASGLVPQQGNTEAFFGQGTRLTVV.

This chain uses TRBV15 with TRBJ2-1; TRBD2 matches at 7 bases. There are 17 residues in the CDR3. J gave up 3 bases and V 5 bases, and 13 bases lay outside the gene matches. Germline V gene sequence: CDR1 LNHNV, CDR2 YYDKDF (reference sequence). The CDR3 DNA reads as TGTGCCACCAGCGGGGGAACTAGCGCGAGAGTCTACAATGAGCAGTTCTTC. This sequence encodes CATSGGTSARVYNEQFF.

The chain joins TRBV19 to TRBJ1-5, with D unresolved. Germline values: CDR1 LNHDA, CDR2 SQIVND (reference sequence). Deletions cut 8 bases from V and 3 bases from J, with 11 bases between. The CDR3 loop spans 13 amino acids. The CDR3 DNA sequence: TGTGCCAGTGGGGTCCACACCAATCAGCCCCAGCATTTT. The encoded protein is CASGVHTNQPQHF.

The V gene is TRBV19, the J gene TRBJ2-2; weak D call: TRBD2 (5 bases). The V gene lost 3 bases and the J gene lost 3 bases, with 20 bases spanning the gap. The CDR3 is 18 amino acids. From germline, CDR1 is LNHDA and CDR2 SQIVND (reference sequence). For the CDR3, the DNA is TGTGCCAGTAGTATGGAGGCGGCGGCCCGAGGTGACACCGGGGAGCTGTTTTTT. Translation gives CASSMEAAARGDTGELFF.

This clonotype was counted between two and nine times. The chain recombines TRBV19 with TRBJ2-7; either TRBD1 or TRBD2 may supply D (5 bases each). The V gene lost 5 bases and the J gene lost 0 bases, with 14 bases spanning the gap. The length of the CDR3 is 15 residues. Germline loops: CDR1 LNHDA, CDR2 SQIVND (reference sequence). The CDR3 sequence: CASSDGWGSSYEQYF. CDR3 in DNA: TGTGCCAGTAGTGATGGTTGGGGGAGCTCCTACGAGCAGTACTTC.

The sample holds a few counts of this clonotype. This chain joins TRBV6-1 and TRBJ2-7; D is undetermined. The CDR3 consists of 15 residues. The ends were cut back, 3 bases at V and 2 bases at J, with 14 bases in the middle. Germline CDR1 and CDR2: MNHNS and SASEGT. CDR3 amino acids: CASSDGPGPPYEQYF. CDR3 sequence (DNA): TGTGCCAGCAGTGACGGGCCAGGCCCTCCCTACGAGCAGTACTTC.

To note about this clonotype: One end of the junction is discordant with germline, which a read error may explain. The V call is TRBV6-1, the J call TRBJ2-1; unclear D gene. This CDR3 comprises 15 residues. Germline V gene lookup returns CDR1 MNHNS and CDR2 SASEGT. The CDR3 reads CASRSSDRSYNEQFF. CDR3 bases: TGCGCCAGCAGAAGTTCGGACCGCTCCTACAATGAGCAGTTCTTC.

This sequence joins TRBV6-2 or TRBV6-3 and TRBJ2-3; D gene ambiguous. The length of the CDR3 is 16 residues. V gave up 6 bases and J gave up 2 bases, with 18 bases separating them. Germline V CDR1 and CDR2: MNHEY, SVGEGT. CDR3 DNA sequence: TGTGCCAGCAGCCCCCGAATGTGGATTTACACAGATACGCAGTATTTT. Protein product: CASSPRMWIYTDTQYF.

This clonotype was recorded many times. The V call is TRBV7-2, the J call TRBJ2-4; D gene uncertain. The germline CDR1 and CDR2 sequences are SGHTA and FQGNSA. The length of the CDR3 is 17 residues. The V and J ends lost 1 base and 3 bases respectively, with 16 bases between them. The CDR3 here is CASSLDALWDVKNIQYF. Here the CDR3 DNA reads TGTGCCAGCAGCTTAGACGCCCTGTGGGATGTCAAAAACATTCAGTACTTC.

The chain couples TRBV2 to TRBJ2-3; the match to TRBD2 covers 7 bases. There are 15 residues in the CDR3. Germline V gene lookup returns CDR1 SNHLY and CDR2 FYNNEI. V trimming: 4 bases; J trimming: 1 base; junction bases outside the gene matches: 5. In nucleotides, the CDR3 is TGTGCCAGCAGTGTCTGGGGGGGTGGCACAGATACGCAGTATTTT. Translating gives CASSVWGGGTDTQYF.

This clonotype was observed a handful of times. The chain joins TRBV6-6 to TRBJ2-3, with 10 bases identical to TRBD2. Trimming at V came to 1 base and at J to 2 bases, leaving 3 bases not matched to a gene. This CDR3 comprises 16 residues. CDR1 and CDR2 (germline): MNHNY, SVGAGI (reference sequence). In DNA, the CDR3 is TGTGCCAGCAGTTACTTAGGACTAGCGGACACAGATACGCAGTATTTT. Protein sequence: CASSYLGLADTDTQYF.